This is a list of T cell receptor beta chains from one sample in a study of cytomegalovirus exposure and HLA in healthy donors. This table comes from immunoSEQ multiplex PCR, and its TCRdb copy is limited to in-frame clones, with some not included. The sample contains roughly 160,000 clones, about 71% of which appear only once. Source material: PBMCs. The receptors were gathered from a woman aged 25 to 45 in good health and CMV-seronegative. The CDR3 runs from the conserved cysteine through the conserved F or W. A D gene is named only where the DNA matches it firmly. The listing skips clone size in some rows; elsewhere it reads once, few, many or a size class.

V,J,size,D,CDR3,DNA
TRBV25-1,TRBJ1-2,.,.,CASGKSEGDYGYPF,TGTGCCAGCGGCAAATCCGAGGGCGACTATGGCTACCCCTTC
TRBV19,TRBJ1-1,.,.,CASRGEYTEAFF,TGTGCCAGTAGAGGGGAATACACTGAAGCTTTCTTT
TRBV13,TRBJ2-7,.,TRBD2,CASHQSGTSYEQYF,TGTGCCAGCCACCAAAGCGGGACCTCCTACGAGCAGTACTTC
TRBV30,TRBJ2-7,.,TRBD2,CAWRGSGTTYEQYF,TGTGCCTGGAGGGGTAGCGGGACGACCTACGAGCAGTACTTC
TRBV5-6,TRBJ1-5,.,.,CASSLWGQPQHF,TGTGCCAGCAGCTTGTGGGGCCAGCCCCAGCATTTT
TRBV9,TRBJ2-7,.,.,CASSSSAAGSLEQYF,TGTGCCAGCAGCTCATCAGCAGCCGGGAGTCTCGAGCAGTACTTC
TRBV4-3,TRBJ1-1,.,.,CASSQVLAGANTEAFF,TGCGCCAGCAGCCAAGTCTTAGCAGGGGCGAACACTGAAGCTTTCTTT
TRBV7-9,TRBJ2-4,.,.,CASSYLPGAKNIQYF,TGTGCCAGCAGTTACCTGCCCGGGGCCAAAAACATTCAGTACTTC
TRBV11-1,TRBJ2-5,once,.,CASSGQQETQYF,TGTGCCAGCAGCGGGCAGCAAGAGACCCAGTACTTC
TRBV7-9,TRBJ2-7,.,.,CSSNLDSYEQYF,TGTTCCAGCAATCTGGACAGCTACGAGCAGTACTTC
TRBV15,TRBJ2-2,.,.,CATSRVPGTMNTGELFF,TGTGCCACCAGCAGAGTCCCAGGGACAATGAACACCGGGGAGCTGTTTTTT
TRBV7-9,TRBJ1-4,.,TRBD1,CASSLDRGRTNEKLFF,TGTGCCAGCAGTCTAGACAGGGGACGCACTAATGAAAAACTGTTTTTT
TRBV2,TRBJ2-1,.,TRBD2,CASSLSGGPYNEQFF,TGTGCCAGCAGCTTAAGCGGGGGCCCCTACAATGAGCAGTTCTTC
TRBV4-1,TRBJ1-3,.,.,CASSQEPTGGNTIYF,TGCGCCAGCAGCCAGGAACCCACGGGTGGAAACACCATATATTTT
TRBV7-9,TRBJ2-3,.,TRBD2,CASSLGLAGLTDTQYF,TGTGCCAGCAGCTTAGGTCTAGCGGGTCTCACAGATACGCAGTATTTT
TRBV19,TRBJ2-1,.,TRBD2,CASKTAGGENEQFF,TGTGCCAGTAAGACAGCGGGGGGGGAAAATGAGCAGTTCTTC
TRBV29-1,TRBJ2-3,.,.,CSVQSGDTQYF,TGCAGCGTCCAGTCCGGGGATACGCAGTATTTT
TRBV28,TRBJ2-7,.,TRBD2,CASSPPGGGRGVYEQYF,TGTGCCAGCAGTCCCCCAGGTGGCGGGAGGGGCGTTTACGAGCAGTACTTC
TRBV5-4,TRBJ1-4,.,.,CASSVTGEKLFF,TGTGCCAGCAGCGTAACAGGGGAAAAACTGTTTTTT
TRBV5-1,TRBJ2-5,.,TRBD1,CASSWGGQGGRETQYF,TGCGCCAGCAGCTGGGGAGGACAGGGTGGGAGAGAGACCCAGTACTTC
TRBV29-1,TRBJ2-3,.,TRBD1,CSVEGGRDRGNTDTQYF,TGCAGCGTTGAGGGTGGCCGGGACAGGGGGAACACAGATACGCAGTATTTT
TRBV30,TRBJ1-3,.,.,CAWSVSLSPQGLNTIYF,TGTGCCTGGAGTGTATCCCTCTCCCCACAGGGCCTAAACACCATATATTTT
TRBV5-4,TRBJ1-2,once,TRBD1,CASSLVTGVGYGYTF,TGTGCCAGCAGCTTGGTCACAGGGGTTGGGTATGGCTACACCTTC
TRBV7-2,TRBJ1-5,.,.,CASSNVFFGEPQHF,TGTGCCAGCAGCAACGTCTTCTTCGGGGAACCCCAGCATTTT
TRBV29-1,TRBJ2-3,.,.,CSADTITDTQYF,TGCAGCGCCGACACAATCACAGATACGCAGTATTTT
TRBV30,TRBJ1-1,.,TRBD1,CACFTGQGAPMANLVRRSTEAFF,TGTGCCTGCTTTACTGGACAGGGGGCGCCGATGGCTAATCTGGTCCGAAGGTCCACTGAAGCTTTCTTT
TRBV4-3,TRBJ1-1,.,.,CASSREMNTEAFF,TGCGCCAGCAGTCGGGAGATGAACACTGAAGCTTTCTTT
TRBV5-1,TRBJ1-5,few,.,CASSLDRGGQPQHF,TGCGCCAGCAGCTTGGATAGGGGAGGTCAGCCCCAGCATTTT